This T cell receptor beta chain was identified during a study of neurological immune-mediated disorders. This clonotype came up many times. The making of cDNA relied on 5'RACE with 10-nucleotide random UMIs. MiXCR was run by TCRdb on the 5' RACE reads, yielding one entry per CDR3 protein. The data show 65,000 to 85,000 distinct CDR3 sequences, with about 3% seen just once and around 5.2% held by the top ten. Germline V CDR1 and CDR2: DFQATT, SNEGSKA (reference sequence). The CDR3 has 16 residues. The ends were cut back, 3 bases at V and 0 bases at J, with 15 bases in the middle. Unsorted libraries were generated from 2 million PBMCs held at -80 degrees C.

The receptor's source is a woman aged 50 to 60 with multiple sclerosis. Sequenced input: PBMCs. The chain joins TRBV20-1 to TRBJ1-3; maybe TRBD1 (6 bases). CDR3 sequence (DNA): TGCAGTGCTAGTGCACCCGGGACAAGCTCTGGAAACACCATATATTTT. This codes for CSASAPGTSSGNTIYF.